This TCR beta chain was sequenced during a study of quantifying T cell responses using KT2 cells. The overall study: RNA was reverse transcribed with TCR alpha and beta constant-region primers.

In this sample, this clonotype turned up many times. KT2, a clone with a known TCR, was spiked into unfractionated PBMC. From germline, CDR1 is MNHNY and CDR2 SVGAGI (reference sequence). The ends were cut back, 2 bases at V and 0 bases at J, with 36 bases in the middle. The CDR3 is 24 residues long. The cDNA 3' end received a ligated oligonucleotide with a UMI. An equimolar mix of RC1.1 and RC1.2 primed the beta chain across TRBC1 and TRBC2. TCRdb fed the UMI-ligation and nested PCR reads into MiXCR, producing one record per CDR3 protein. The sample has fewer than 45,000 distinct CDR3 sequences, more than 15% seen once.

V gene TRBV6-6 combines with J gene TRBJ2-3; D tentatively reads TRBD1 or TRBD2 (6 bases each). Material for sequencing was PBMCs spiked with cells of the T cell clone KT2. The receptor comes from a human donor. The CDR3 nucleotides are TGTGCCAGCAGTTACCCGGTCCGGTCGGGGGCGCGGTCCCCCCGTCCATTTAGCACAGATACGCAGTATTTT. It yields the protein CASSYPVRSGARSPRPFSTDTQYF.